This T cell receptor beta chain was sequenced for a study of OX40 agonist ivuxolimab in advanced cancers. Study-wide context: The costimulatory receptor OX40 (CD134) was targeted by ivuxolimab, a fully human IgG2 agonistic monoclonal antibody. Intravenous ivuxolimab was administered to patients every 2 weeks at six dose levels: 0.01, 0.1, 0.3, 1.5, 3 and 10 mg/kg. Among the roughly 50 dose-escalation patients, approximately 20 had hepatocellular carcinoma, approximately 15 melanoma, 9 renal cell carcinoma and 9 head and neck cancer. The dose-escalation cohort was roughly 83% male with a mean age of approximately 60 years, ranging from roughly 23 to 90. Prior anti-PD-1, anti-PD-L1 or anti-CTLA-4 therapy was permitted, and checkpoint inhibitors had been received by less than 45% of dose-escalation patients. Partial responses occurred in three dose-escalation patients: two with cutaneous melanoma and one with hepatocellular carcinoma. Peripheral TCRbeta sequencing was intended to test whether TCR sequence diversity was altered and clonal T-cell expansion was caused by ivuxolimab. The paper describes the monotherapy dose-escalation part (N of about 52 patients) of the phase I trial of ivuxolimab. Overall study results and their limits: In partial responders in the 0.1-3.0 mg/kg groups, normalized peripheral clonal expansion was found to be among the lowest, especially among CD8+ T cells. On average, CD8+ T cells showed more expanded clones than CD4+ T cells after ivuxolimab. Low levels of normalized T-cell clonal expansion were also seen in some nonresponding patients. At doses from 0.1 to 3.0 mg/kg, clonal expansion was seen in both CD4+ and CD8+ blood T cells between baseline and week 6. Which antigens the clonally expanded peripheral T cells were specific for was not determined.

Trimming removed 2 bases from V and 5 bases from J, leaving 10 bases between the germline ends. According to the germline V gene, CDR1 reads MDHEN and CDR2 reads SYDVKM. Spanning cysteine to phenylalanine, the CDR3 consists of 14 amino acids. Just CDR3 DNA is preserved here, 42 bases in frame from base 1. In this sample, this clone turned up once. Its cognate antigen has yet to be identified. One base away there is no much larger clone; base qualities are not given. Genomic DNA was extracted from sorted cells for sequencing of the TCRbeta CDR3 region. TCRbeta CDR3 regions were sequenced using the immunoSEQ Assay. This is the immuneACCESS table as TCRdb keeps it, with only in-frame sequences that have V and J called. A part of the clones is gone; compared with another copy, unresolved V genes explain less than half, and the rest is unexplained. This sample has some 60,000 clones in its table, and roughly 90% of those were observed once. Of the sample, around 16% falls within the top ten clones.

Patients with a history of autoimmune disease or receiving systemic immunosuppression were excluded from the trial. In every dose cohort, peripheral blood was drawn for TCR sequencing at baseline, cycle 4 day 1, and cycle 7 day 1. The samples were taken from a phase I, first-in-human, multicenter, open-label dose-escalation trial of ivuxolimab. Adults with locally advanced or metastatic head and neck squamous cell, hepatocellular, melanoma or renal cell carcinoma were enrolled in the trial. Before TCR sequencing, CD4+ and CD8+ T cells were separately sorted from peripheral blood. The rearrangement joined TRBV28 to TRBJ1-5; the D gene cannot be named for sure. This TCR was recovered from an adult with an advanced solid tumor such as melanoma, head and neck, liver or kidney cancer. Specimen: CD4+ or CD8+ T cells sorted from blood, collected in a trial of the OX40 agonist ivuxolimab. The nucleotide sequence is TGTGCCAGCAGTTTAGACACGAGCCATCAGCCCCAGCATTTT. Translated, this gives CASSLDTSHQPQHF.